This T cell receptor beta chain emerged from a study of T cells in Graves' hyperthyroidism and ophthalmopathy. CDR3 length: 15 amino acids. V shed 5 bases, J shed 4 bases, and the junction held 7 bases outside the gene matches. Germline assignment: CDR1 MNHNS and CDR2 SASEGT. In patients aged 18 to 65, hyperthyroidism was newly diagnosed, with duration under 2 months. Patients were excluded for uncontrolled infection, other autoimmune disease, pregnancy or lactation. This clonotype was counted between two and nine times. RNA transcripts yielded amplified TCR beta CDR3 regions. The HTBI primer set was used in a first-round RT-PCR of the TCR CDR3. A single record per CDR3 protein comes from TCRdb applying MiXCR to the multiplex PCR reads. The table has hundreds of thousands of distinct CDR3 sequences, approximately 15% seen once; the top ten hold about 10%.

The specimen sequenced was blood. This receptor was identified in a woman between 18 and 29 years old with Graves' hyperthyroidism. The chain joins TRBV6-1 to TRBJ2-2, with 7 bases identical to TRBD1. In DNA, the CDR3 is TGTGCCAGCAGTCAACAGGGGTGGAGCACCGGGGAGCTGTTTTTT. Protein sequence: CASSQQGWSTGELFF.